Following are 3 T cell receptor beta chains from one sample sequenced in a study of T cell changes during pregnancy in multiple sclerosis. TCRdb keeps only in-frame clones here, not all; method: immunoSEQ multiplex PCR. The sample carries approximately 100,000 clones, 92% recorded once. The specimen was peripheral blood, collected after pregnancy. Receptors originate from a female donor with multiple sclerosis, enrolled in a pregnancy study.

The chain uses TRBV5-1 and TRBJ2-7; 7 nucleotides align to TRBD1. J was trimmed by 3 bases and V by 6 bases; bases with no gene match: 9. The CDR3 has 14 residues. The germline CDR1 and CDR2 sequences are SGHRS and YFSETQ. For the CDR3, the DNA is TGCGCCAGCATGAAAACAGGGGAGAACTACGAGCAGTACTTC. It encodes CASMKTGENYEQYF.

This chain connects TRBV2 to TRBJ1-2; TRBD1 matches at 10 bases. Per the germline V gene, CDR1 is SNHLY and CDR2 is FYNNEI. The CDR3 is 15 amino acids. After removal of 2 bases from V and 2 bases from J, the junction contained 2 bases not matched to a gene. For the CDR3, the DNA is TGTGCCAGCAGTGAAAGACAGGGGGCGAACTATGGCTACACCTTC. Protein product: CASSERQGANYGYTF.

The V and J genes are TRBV27 and TRBJ1-2, with 10 bases aligning to TRBD1. Trimming took 5 bases from V and 7 from J; bases not matched to a gene: 10. The germline CDR1 and CDR2 sequences are MNHEY and SMNVEV (reference sequence). The CDR3 contains 15 residues. The CDR3, as DNA: TGTGCCAGCAGTCTTGCCGGGACAGGGGATGGTGGCTACACCTTC. This encodes CASSLAGTGDGGYTF.